This T cell receptor beta chain was profiled in a study of T cells in localized non-small cell lung cancer (dated by TCRdb to the early 2020s). Some background on the complete study: T cell repertoires of 200 to 250 early-stage NSCLC patients were analyzed, with tumors being compared against uninvolved tumor-adjacent lungs. The cohort was made up of around 240 treatment-naive NSCLC patients whose localized lung tumors had been resected. Of the NSCLC patients, 129 were male and approximately 100 were female, and the mean age was approximately 64 years.

Summary of the overall study and its limitations: Because the study design was exploratory, TCR variables were selected using unadjusted p-values without false-discovery rate correction. Because multi-region tumor sequencing was not performed, intratumor heterogeneity could not be ruled out. Longer overall survival was associated with higher blood T cell density, whereas shorter survival was associated with higher adjacent-lung clonality. Of the top 100 tumor clones, a median of roughly 56 were detected in paired uninvolved adjacent lung; approximately 28 were also among that lung's top 100. Uninvolved tumor-adjacent lung showed the highest T cell clonality, higher than tumor, which suggests more focused antigenic responses in the uninvolved tumor-adjacent lung.

From its cysteine to its phenylalanine, the CDR3 spans 15 amino acids. Just CDR3 DNA is preserved here, 45 bases in frame from base 1. At diagnosis, tumor, uninvolved tumor-adjacent lung and peripheral blood were collected and then preserved as a mix of FFPE and fresh-frozen material. Blood samples were analyzed as peripheral blood mononuclear cells for TCR repertoire profiling. TCR beta CDR3 regions were sequenced from DNA using the immunoSEQ Assay. The authors processed their data as follows. T cell density was computed as TCR beta template counts normalized to usable DNA estimated by amplifying housekeeping genes. Richness was estimated with the preseqR package, extrapolating to 400,000 templates for PBMC samples and 120,000 templates for tissue samples. Clonality was defined as one minus Pielou's evenness. Differential abundance testing on productive amino-acid clonotypes, with a minimum total count of 5 and an alpha of 0.1, was used to identify tissue-enriched TCRs. The Jaccard Index and the Morisita Overlap Index were used to measure how much the repertoires overlapped between compartments. GLIPH grouped TCR beta CDR3s together with public tetramer-defined viral CDR3s, and a viral motif had to include at least three viral sequences and also show V-gene enrichment. TCRdb mirrors the immuneACCESS table, restricted to in-frame sequences. Some clones are absent from its copies; in checked studies, under half trace to an unresolved V gene, and the reason for the others is unknown. V and J calls and clone size are as listed in that table; D and trimming were resolved from the DNA. The sample table shows about 36,000 clones, and 90% to 95% are seen once. About 6.6% of the sample lies in the top ten.

Taking its sample share into account, this clone is medium-sized (0.01 to 0.1%). What antigen it recognizes has not been identified. Base qualities are not recorded, but no much larger clone differs from it by a single base. The sequence joins TRBV21-1 to TRBJ1-5; TRBD1 is the table's D call and was not checked against the DNA. TRBV21-1 is a listed pseudogene. This receptor was taken from a female donor at least 60 years old with stage I lung adenocarcinoma. Here the sequenced sample was peripheral blood, taken before any cancer treatment. Here is the DNA: TGTGCCAGCAGGAGCCTGACAGGTAGCAATCAGCCCCAGCATTTT. The translation is CASRSLTGSNQPQHF.